This TCR beta chain stems from a study of T cell responses to AZD1222 COVID-19 vaccine. Findings and limits, study-wide: Spike-specific TCRs gained breadth and depth after people received two AZD1222 doses. Spike was spanned by vaccine-associated CD4 TCRs, with dominance at 160-218 and 743-854.

As concerns this clone: What it binds is unknown.

This CDR3 comprises 18 residues. Looked up from germline, CDR1 is SGHTA and CDR2 is FQGNSA. Trimming shortened V by 2 bases and J by 0 bases, and 18 bases separated the two germline ends. Libraries were prepared by immunoSEQ multiplex PCR; TCRdb keeps only in-frame clonotypes and omits some of them. The sample yields about 130,000 clones, around 90% seen once. This rearrangement joins TRBV7-2 to TRBJ2-3; D could derive from TRBD1 or TRBD2 (6 bases each). This receptor was obtained from an adult who received the AZD1222 COVID-19 vaccine. The sequencing here drew on peripheral blood, taken 28 days after the second AZD1222 dose. CDR3 in DNA: TGTGCCAGCAGCTTAAGCAGGGGCGGGGTAACTAGCACAGATACGCAGTATTTT. Translating it yields CASSLSRGGVTSTDTQYF.